This T cell receptor (beta chain) was observed in a study of graft-versus-host responses after intestinal transplantation. As for the study in general: Recipients uniformly received anti-thymocyte globulin induction, followed by tacrolimus and steroids for three to four years. Study-wide findings and caveats: Where graft-donor T cell macrochimerism was present, patients had high graft-versus-host to host-versus-graft clonal ratios in allografts.

In the case of this clone: Its antigen is not known.

Profiled with immunoSEQ multiplex PCR; TCRdb holds only in-frame clones, not every one. In the table there are some 23,000 clones, approximately 95% of which are singletons. The CDR3 is 14 amino acids. J lost 2 bases, V lost 4 bases, and 4 bases had no gene match. Germline loops: CDR1 SGHAT, CDR2 FQNNGV. The source was PBMCs, collected 156 days after intestinal transplant. The receptor was derived from a human patient who received an intestinal transplant, so some T cells may come from the graft donor. V usage is TRBV11-2 and J usage is TRBJ2-7; 8 nucleotides line up with TRBD2. CDR3 sequence reads: CASSYPGLAYEQYF. CDR3 coding DNA: TGTGCCAGCAGCTACCCGGGACTAGCCTACGAGCAGTACTTC.